The 6 T cell receptor beta chains reported below all come from one sample, sequenced in a study of graft-versus-host responses after intestinal transplantation (dated by TCRdb to the early 2020s). What these receptors recognize is not known. The time point label here, explained by the study, means: cells obtained before transplantation from donor or recipient. The library was built by means of the immunoSEQ multiplex PCR assay. Not all clones reach the TCRdb copy of this immuneACCESS table, which keeps in-frame sequences only. Checked studies attribute under half of the gap to unresolved V genes and leave the rest unexplained. The sample table holds about 35,000 clones, of which over 85% were seen once. About 19% of the sample rests with the top ten. Sequenced here: unstimulated CD8+ T cells sorted from spleen or lymph node cells, sampled before transplant. The receptors were gathered from a human donor who was the organ donor for an intestinal transplant.

V usage is TRBV29-1 and J usage is TRBJ2-7, with TRBD2 identical over 12 bases. This CDR3 has 12 residues. Per the germline V gene, CDR1 is SQVTM and CDR2 is ANQGSEA. Trimming cost V 5 bases and J 6 bases; bases outside gene matches: 2. The CDR3 reads CSVTSGRSEQYF. The CDR3 DNA sequence: TGCAGCGTTACTAGCGGGAGGTCCGAGCAGTACTTC.

The genes are TRBV15 and TRBJ2-5, with D possibly TRBD2 on 6 matching bases. Deletions cut 1 base from V and 4 bases from J, with 10 bases between. This CDR3 comprises 14 residues. Germline V gives CDR1 LNHNV, CDR2 YYDKDF (reference sequence). This CDR3 is CATSRGAGGETQYF. Written as DNA, the CDR3 is TGTGCCACCAGCAGAGGGGCCGGGGGAGAGACCCAGTACTTC.

V is TRBV9 and J is TRBJ1-1; maybe TRBD1 (5 bases). This CDR3 is built from 14 residues. Between the trimmed V and J ends, which lost 0 bases and 1 base, there was a span of 7 bases. Germline V gene sequence: CDR1 SGDLS, CDR2 YYNGEE. The CDR3 coding sequence is TGTGCCAGCAGCGTAGGGGGACCGAACACTGAAGCTTTCTTT. This encodes CASSVGGPNTEAFF.

This clone appeared a few times. V and J are TRBV21-1 and TRBJ1-1; the table's D call of TRBD1 was not tested on the DNA. TRBV21-1 is a pseudogene segment. This CDR3 has 13 residues. CDR3 residues: CANPGQGDTEAFF. DNA for the CDR3: TGTGCCAACCCGGGACAGGGGGACACTGAAGCTTTCTTT.

The chain combines TRBV5-4 with TRBJ2-1; a possible D gene is TRBD2 (5 bases). CDR3 length equals 13 residues. Trimming left V 4 bases short and J 10 bases short, with 15 bases between. Germline V gene data show CDR1 as SGHNT and CDR2 as YYREEE (reference sequence). The CDR3 bases are TGTGCCAGCAGCCCCCCTAGCCGGCGAGAGCAGTTCTTC. Translated: CASSPPSRREQFF.

V is TRBV5-8 and J is TRBJ1-2; D possibly corresponds to TRBD1 (5 bases). Per germline, CDR1 SGHTS and CDR2 YDEGEE. The CDR3 sequence is 13 residues long. V was cut by 4 bases and J by 5 bases, with 12 bases left in between. In DNA, the CDR3 is TGTGCCAGCAGCCCACGGGGGGATTATGGCTACACCTTC. Amino acid sequence: CASSPRGDYGYTF.